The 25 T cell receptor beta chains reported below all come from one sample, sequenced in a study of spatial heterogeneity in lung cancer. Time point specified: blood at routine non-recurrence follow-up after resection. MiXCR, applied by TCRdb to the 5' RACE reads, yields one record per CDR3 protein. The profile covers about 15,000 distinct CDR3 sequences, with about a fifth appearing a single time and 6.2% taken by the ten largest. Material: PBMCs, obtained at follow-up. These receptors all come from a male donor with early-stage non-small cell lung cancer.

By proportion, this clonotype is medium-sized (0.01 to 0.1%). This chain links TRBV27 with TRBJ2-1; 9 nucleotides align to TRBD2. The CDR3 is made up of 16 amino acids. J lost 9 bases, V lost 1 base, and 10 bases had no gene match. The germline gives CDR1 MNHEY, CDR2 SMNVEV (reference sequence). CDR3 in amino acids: CASSLWGSGGASEQFF. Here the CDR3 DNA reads TGTGCCAGCAGTTTATGGGGTAGCGGGGGTGCTTCTGAGCAGTTCTTC.

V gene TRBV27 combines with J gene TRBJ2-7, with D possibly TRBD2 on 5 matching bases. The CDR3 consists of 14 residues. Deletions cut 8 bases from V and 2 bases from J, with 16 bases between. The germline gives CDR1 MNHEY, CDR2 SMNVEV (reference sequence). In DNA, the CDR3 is TGTGCCAGCTCCCTAGCAGACCAGCCCTACGAGCAGTACTTC. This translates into CASSLADQPYEQYF.

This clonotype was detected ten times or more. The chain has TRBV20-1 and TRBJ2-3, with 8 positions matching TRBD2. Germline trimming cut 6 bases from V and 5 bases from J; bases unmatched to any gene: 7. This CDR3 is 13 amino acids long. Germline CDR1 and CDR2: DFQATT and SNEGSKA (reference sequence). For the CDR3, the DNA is TGCAGTGCGGATCGGGGGGGCGGAGATACGCAGTATTTT. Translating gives CSADRGGGDTQYF.

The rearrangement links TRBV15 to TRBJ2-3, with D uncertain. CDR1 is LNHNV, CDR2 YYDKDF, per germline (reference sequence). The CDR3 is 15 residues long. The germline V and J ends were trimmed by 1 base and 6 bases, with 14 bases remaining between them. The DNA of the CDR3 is TGTGCCACCAGCAGAGGAGACGAACGTGATGATACGCAGTATTTT. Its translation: CATSRGDERDDTQYF. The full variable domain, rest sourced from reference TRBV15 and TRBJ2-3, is DAMVIQNPRYQVTQFGKPVTLSCSQTLNHNVMYWYQQKSSQAPKLLFHYYDKDFNNEADTPDNFQSRRPNTSFCFLDIRSPGLGDTAMYLCATSRGDERDDTQYFGPGTRLTVL.

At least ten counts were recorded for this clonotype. The CDR3 nucleotides are TGTGCCAGCAGCCCCCCCAGCGGGGGACCCGCAGAGACCCAGTACTTC. Translating it yields CASSPPSGGPAETQYF. The chain is built from TRBV7-9 and TRBJ2-5, with 8 bases that match TRBD2. Germline V gene lookup returns CDR1 SEHNR and CDR2 FQNEAQ (reference sequence). The V segment lost 5 bases and the J segment 4 bases; nucleotides outside the gene matches: 12. The CDR3 length is 16 residues.

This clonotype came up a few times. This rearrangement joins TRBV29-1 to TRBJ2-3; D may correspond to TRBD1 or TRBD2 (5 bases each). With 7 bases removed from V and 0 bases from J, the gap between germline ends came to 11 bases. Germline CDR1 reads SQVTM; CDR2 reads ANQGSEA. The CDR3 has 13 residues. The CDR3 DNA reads TGCAGCGCTGGGACGACCAGCACAGATACGCAGTATTTT. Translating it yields CSAGTTSTDTQYF.

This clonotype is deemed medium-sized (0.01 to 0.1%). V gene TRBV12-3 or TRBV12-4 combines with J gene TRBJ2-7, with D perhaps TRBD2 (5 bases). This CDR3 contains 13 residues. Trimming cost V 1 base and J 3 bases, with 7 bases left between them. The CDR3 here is CASSLGGDYEQYF. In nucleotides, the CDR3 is TGTGCCAGCAGTTTAGGGGGAGACTACGAGCAGTACTTC.

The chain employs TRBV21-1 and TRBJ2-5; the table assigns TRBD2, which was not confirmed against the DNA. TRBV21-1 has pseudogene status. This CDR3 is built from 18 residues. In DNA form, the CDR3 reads TGTGCCAGCAGCACAGGGACTAGCGGGGGCCTGTACCAAGAGACCCAGTACTTC. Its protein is CASSTGTSGGLYQETQYF.

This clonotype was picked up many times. The CDR3 here is CASSPGTGYSPLHF. As DNA, the CDR3 is TGTGCCAGCAGTCCTGGGACAGGGTATTCACCCCTCCACTTT. The chain joins TRBV25-1 to TRBJ1-6, with TRBD1 matching over 9 bases. CDR1 MGHDK and CDR2 SYGVNS come from the germline V gene. V was pared by 5 bases and J by 8 bases, with 4 bases of the junction left unmatched. This CDR3 comprises 14 residues.

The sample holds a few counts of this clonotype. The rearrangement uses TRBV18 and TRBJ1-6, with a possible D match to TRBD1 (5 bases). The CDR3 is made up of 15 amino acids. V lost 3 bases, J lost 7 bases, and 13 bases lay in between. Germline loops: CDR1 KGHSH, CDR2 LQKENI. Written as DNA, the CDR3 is TGTGCCAGCTCACCCGCCGACAGACCCAATTCACCCCTCCACTTT. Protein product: CASSPADRPNSPLHF.

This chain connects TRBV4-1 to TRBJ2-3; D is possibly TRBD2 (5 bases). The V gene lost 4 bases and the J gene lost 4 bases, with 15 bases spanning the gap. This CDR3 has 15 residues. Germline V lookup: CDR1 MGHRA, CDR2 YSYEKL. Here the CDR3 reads CASSPEVLEADTQYF. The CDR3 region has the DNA TGCGCCAGCAGCCCTGAGGTATTGGAGGCAGATACGCAGTATTTT.

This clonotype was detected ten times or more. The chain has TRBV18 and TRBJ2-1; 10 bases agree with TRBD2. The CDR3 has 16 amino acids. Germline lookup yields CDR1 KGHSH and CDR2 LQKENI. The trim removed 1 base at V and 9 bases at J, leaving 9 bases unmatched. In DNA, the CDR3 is TGTGCCAGCTCACCACGAGTAGCGGGGGGAGGCTCTGAGCAGTTCTTC. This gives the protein CASSPRVAGGGSEQFF.

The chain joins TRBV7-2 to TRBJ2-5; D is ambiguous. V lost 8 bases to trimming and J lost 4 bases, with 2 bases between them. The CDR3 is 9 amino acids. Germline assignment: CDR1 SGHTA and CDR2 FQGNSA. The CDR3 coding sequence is TGTGCCAGCGGAGAGACCCAGTACTTC. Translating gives CASGETQYF.

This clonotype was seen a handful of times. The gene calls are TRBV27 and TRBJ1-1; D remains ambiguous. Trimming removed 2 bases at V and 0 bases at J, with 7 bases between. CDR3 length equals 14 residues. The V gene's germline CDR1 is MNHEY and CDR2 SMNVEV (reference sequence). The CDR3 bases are TGTGCCAGCAGTTTAACCGGGCTGAACACTGAAGCTTTCTTT. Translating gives CASSLTGLNTEAFF.

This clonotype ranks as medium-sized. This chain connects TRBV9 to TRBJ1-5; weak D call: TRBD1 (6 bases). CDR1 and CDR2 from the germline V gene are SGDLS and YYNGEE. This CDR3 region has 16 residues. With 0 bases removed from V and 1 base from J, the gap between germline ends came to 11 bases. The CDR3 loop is CASSVGAGESNQPQHF. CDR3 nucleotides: TGTGCCAGCAGCGTAGGGGCAGGGGAGAGCAATCAGCCCCAGCATTTT.

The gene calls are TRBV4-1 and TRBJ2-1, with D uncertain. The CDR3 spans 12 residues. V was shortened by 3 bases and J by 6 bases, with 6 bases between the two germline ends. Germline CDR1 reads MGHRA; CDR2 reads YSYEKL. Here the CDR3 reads CASSQVANEQFF. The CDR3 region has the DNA TGCGCCAGCAGCCAGGTAGCCAATGAGCAGTTCTTC.

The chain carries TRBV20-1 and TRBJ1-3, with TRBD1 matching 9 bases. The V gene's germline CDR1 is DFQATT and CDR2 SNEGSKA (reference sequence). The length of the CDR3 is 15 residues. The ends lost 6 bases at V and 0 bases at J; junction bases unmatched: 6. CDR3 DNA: TGCAGTGCCACGCAGGGACAGGGCTCTGGAAACACCATATATTTT. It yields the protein CSATQGQGSGNTIYF.

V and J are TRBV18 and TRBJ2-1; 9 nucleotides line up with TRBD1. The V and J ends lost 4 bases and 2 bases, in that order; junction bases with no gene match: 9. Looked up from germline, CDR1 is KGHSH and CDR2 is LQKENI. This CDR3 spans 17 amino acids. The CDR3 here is CASSRTAGQGAYNEQFF. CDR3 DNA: TGTGCCAGCTCACGCACGGCGGGACAGGGTGCCTACAATGAGCAGTTCTTC.

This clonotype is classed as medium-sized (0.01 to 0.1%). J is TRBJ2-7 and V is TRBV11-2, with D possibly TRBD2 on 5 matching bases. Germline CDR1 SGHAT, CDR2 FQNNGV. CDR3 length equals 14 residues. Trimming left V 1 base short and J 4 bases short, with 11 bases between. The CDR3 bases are TGTGCCAGCAGCTTAGTAGGGAGCGGATACGAGCAGTACTTC. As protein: CASSLVGSGYEQYF.

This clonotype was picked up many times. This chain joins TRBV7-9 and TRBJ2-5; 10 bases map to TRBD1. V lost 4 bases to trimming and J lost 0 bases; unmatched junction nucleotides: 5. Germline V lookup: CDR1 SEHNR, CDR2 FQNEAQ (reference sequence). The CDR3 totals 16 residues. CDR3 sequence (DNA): TGTGCCAGCAGCTCGCCGGGACAGGGGAACCAAGAGACCCAGTACTTC. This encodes CASSSPGQGNQETQYF.

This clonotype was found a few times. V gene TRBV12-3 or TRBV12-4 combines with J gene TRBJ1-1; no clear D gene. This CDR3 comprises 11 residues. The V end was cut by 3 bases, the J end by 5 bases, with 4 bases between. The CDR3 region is CASSLGTEAFF. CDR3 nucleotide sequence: TGTGCCAGCAGTTTGGGAACTGAAGCTTTCTTT.

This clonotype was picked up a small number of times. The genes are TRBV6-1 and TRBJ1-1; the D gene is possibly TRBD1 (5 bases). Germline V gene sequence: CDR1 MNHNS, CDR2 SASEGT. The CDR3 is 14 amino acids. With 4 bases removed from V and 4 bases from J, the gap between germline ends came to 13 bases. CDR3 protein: CASSVAGKGTEAFF. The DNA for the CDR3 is TGTGCCAGCAGTGTAGCAGGGAAGGGCACTGAAGCTTTCTTT.

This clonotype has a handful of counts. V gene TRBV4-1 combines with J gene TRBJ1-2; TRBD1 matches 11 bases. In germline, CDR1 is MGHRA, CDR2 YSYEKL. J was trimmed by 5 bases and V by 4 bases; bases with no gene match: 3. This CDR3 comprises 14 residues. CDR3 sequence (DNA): TGCGCCAGCAGCCGGGGACAGGGGGAGTATGGCTACACCTTC. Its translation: CASSRGQGEYGYTF.

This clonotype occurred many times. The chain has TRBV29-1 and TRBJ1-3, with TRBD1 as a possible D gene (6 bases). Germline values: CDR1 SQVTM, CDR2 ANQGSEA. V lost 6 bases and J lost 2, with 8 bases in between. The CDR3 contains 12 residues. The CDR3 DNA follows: TGCAGCGTCAAGGGGGCTGGAAACACCATATATTTT. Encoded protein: CSVKGAGNTIYF.

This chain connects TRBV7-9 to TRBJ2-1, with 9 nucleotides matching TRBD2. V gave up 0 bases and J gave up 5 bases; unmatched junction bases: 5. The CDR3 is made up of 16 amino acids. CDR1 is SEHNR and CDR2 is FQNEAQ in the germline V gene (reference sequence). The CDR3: CASSLARGLADNEQFF. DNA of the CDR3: TGTGCCAGCAGCTTAGCAAGGGGACTAGCCGACAATGAGCAGTTCTTC.